These 6 T cell receptor beta chains share one sample of origin, sequenced in a study of beta chain features in type 1 diabetes. The isolated RNA, all of it, was reverse transcribed, so expressed TCRB transcripts were what got sequenced. Clones were read by immunoSEQ multiplex PCR, and TCRdb kept only the in-frame ones, dropping some. This sample yields hundreds of thousands of clones, of which about a sixth are seen a single time; 0.023% belongs to the top ten. The sample consisted of naive CD4+ T cells from blood. These receptors came from a woman between 18 and 30 years old in good health.

This clone appeared a few times. The chain couples TRBV28 to TRBJ2-7; D uncertain. This CDR3 is built from 14 residues. CDR1 MDHEN and CDR2 SYDVKM come from the germline V gene. V was shortened by 5 bases and J by 3 bases, with 14 bases between the two germline ends. CDR3 DNA: TGTGCCAGCAGTAACGCGGACGTAGGCTACGAGCAGTACTTC. This codes for CASSNADVGYEQYF. Using reference TRBV28 and TRBJ2-7 for the parts outside the CDR3, the full variable domain is DVKVTQSSRYLVKRTGEKVFLECVQDMDHENMFWYRQDPGLGLRLIYFSYDVKMKEKGDIPEGYSVSREKKERFSLILESASTNQTSMYLCASSNADVGYEQYFGPGTRLTVT.

In its sample, this clone was seen a few times. DNA for the CDR3: TGTGCCAGCAGCGTAGTCGCACAGGGGGCCGGTGAGCAGTTCTTC. Protein product: CASSVVAQGAGEQFF. The rearrangement joins TRBV9 to TRBJ2-1, with TRBD1 matching over 9 bases. After removal of 0 bases from V and 9 bases from J, the junction contained 7 bases not matched to a gene. Looked up from germline, CDR1 is SGDLS and CDR2 is YYNGEE. This CDR3 is built from 15 residues.

The chain links TRBV7-8 to TRBJ2-7, with D perhaps being TRBD1 or TRBD2 (5 bases each). Trimming left V 5 bases short and J 3 bases short, with 26 bases between. The germline V gene encodes CDR1 SGHVS and CDR2 FQNEAQ. This CDR3 is 18 amino acids long. CDR3 coding DNA: TGTGCCAGCAGCCCAGCCACCGTACCGGGGACGTCTCTCTACGAGCAGTACTTC. It encodes CASSPATVPGTSLYEQYF.

In its sample, this clone was seen a few times. The chain joins TRBV7-8 to TRBJ2-1; maybe TRBD2 (5 bases). Germline V gene lookup returns CDR1 SGHVS and CDR2 FQNEAQ. The V end was cut by 5 bases, the J end by 9 bases, with 14 bases between. This CDR3 has 13 residues. CDR3 DNA sequence: TGTGCCAGCAGCGCCCCTACGGGGTTTGAGCAGTTCTTC. This sequence encodes CASSAPTGFEQFF.

The J gene is TRBJ2-7, the V gene TRBV28; 7 nucleotides line up with TRBD2. The germline gives CDR1 MDHEN, CDR2 SYDVKM. V lost 6 bases and J lost 6; bases outside the gene matches: 17. This CDR3 region has 16 residues. The CDR3 reads CASRSGVFRLAGEQYF. In nucleotides, the CDR3 is TGTGCCAGCAGATCGGGGGTCTTCCGACTAGCCGGCGAGCAGTACTTC.

This clone has more than one count but fewer than ten. The gene calls are TRBV7-2 and TRBJ2-1; D is perhaps TRBD1 (6 bases). Trimming took 5 bases from V and 0 from J, leaving 11 bases between them. The length of the CDR3 is 15 residues. Germline V CDR1 and CDR2: SGHTA, FQGNSA. This CDR3 is CASSRQVGSYNEQFF. CDR3 DNA sequence: TGTGCCAGCAGCCGACAGGTGGGCTCCTACAATGAGCAGTTCTTC.